This section outlines one TCR beta chain sequence together with its context. The entry originates in a study of blood T cell repertoires in COVID-19. The wider study: T cells, B-cell-depleted T cells, or PBMCs provided the cDNA or gDNA that served as material.

V trimming: 5 bases; J trimming: 0 bases; junction bases outside the gene matches: 13. The CDR3 runs 18 residues. Germline V CDR1 and CDR2: SGHAT, FQNNGV. Original processing methods: The authors estimated nucleated cell counts from reference gene primer amplification. The assay was immunoSEQ multiplex PCR, and TCRdb's table has in-frame clones only and misses some. V and J calls and clone size are given by that table; D and trimming were obtained from the DNA. The repertoire holds just over 650,000 clones, with 75% to 90% as singletons. The sequencing sample was made of peripheral blood. This TCR was recovered from a woman under 30 with acute or convalescent COVID-19. The gene calls are TRBV11-2 and TRBJ1-3; 7 bases fit TRBD1. CDR3 region: CASSSIRRDSISGNTIYF. CDR3 DNA: TGTGCCAGCAGCAGCATTCGCCGGGACAGCATCTCTGGAAACACCATATATTTT.